This TCR beta chain was observed in a study of blood T cell repertoires in COVID-19. The protocol was immunoSEQ multiplex PCR, while the TCRdb copy is restricted to in-frame clones and leaves out a portion. The repertoire holds about 180,000 clones, about 82% seen once, with around 8.6% in the top ten. V lost 2 bases to trimming and J lost 2 bases, with 21 bases between them. Germline V lookup: CDR1 ENHRY, CDR2 SYGVKD. This CDR3 contains 18 residues. The specimen sequenced was PBMCs or T cells enriched from blood (not recorded which). The source is a woman aged 25 to 39 who had recovered from COVID-19. V usage is TRBV10-3 and J usage is TRBJ1-1; D gene uncertain. The CDR3 is CAISEAPPGGMGNTEAFF. CDR3 in DNA: TGTGCCATCAGTGAGGCCCCACCCGGAGGGATGGGAAACACTGAAGCTTTCTTT.